The 2 T cell receptor beta chains given below trace back to one sample, sequenced in a study of blood T cell repertoires in COVID-19. Assay: immunoSEQ multiplex PCR; the TCRdb copy retains only in-frame clones and omits some. Among hundreds of thousands of clones listed, around 87% were seen once. Sequences were obtained from PBMCs or T cells enriched from blood (not recorded which). These receptors were obtained from a woman aged 50 to 65 who had recovered from COVID-19.

The chain combines TRBV5-5 with TRBJ2-1; no reliable D call. Trimming took off 2 bases at V and 9 bases at J, with 9 bases between the two ends. The CDR3 runs to 12 residues. Per germline, CDR1 SGHKS and CDR2 YYEKEE (reference sequence). The CDR3 DNA is TGTGCCAGCAGCTTTTGGCTTGGTGAGCAGTTCTTC. Translation: CASSFWLGEQFF.

This CDR3 is CASKSRDVGNTIYF. CDR3 bases: TGTGCCAGCAAGTCGCGGGACGTTGGAAACACCATATATTTT. The V and J genes are TRBV2 and TRBJ1-3, with D possibly being TRBD1 (5 bases). CDR1 is SNHLY, CDR2 FYNNEI, per germline. The CDR3 is 14 amino acids. Trimming left V 7 bases short and J 3 bases short, with 13 bases between.